This entry is about one T cell receptor beta chain. The antigen is unknown. Trimming took off 5 bases at V and 6 bases at J, with 11 bases between the two ends. CDR1 and CDR2 from the germline V gene are SGHVS and FNYEAQ. This CDR3 has 13 residues. Constant-segment-primed 5'RACE gave TCR alpha and TCR beta cDNA libraries with sample barcodes and UMIs. A single record per CDR3 protein comes from TCRdb applying MiXCR to the 5' RACE reads. The sample contains tens of thousands of distinct CDR3 sequences, about 6.1% of which appear only once. These data belong to a study of T-cell memory formation after mild COVID-19. Study overall: There were largely donor-specific TCR clusters.

The study's findings and limits: Contracting clones from day 15 to 85 showed balanced CD4/CD8; later expanders favored CD4+.

The V call is TRBV7-6, the J call TRBJ2-1; D is ambiguous. The clonotype comes from an adult who had mild COVID-19 (a few samples of this study predate the infection). Cell type and time point are not known. Sequencing was carried out using PBMCs or a T cell subset sorted from them (not recorded which). In DNA form, the CDR3 reads TGTGCCAGCAGCATAAGGGTCGGCAATGAGCAGTTCTTC. It translates to CASSIRVGNEQFF.